Below, one T cell receptor beta chain is given with its context. The antigen remains unidentified. Other DNA sequences in this sample translate to the same CDR3. These data originate in a study of shared clonotypes between healthy human individuals. Germline CDR1 and CDR2: KGHSH and LQKENI. The length of the CDR3 is 13 residues. V was pared by 3 bases and J by 1 base, with 6 bases between. Whole-study results and caveats: In a few donors, around 5.5% of naive CD4 clonotypes appeared in common.

Sorted subsets were amplified in replicate PCRs using approximately 200 ng DNA, around 30,000 T cell genomes. Some clones are missing from TCRdb's copy, which holds only in-frame ones; the method was immunoSEQ multiplex PCR. The table has around 700,000 clones, 74% seen once. The TCR originated in a woman in her thirties in good health. The sample was memory CD4+ T cells sorted from blood. Subset described: CD45RA-negative fraction. The V and J genes are TRBV18 and TRBJ1-1; D call uncertain. CDR3 sequence reads: CASSPGANTEAFF. The CDR3 coding sequence is TGTGCCAGCTCACCGGGAGCGAACACTGAAGCTTTCTTT.